This TCR beta chain is drawn from a study of beta chain features in type 1 diabetes. Isolated RNA was reverse transcribed in full, so expressed TCRB transcripts were sequenced. Assay used: immunoSEQ multiplex PCR; TCRdb lists only in-frame clones, some missing. The sample yields 600,000 to 700,000 clones, roughly 13% seen once. Concerning this clone: Its specificity is not known.

Regarding the study as a whole: PCR, the amplification step, might favor shorter templates, equally in patients and controls. Among patients, naive, central memory and Treg TCRB repertoires appeared more similar than among healthy donors. The study found moderately but significantly shorter TCRB CDR3s in all four CD4+ subsets of Type 1 diabetes patients. Junctions at VDJ sites from type 1 diabetes patients had fewer insertions and more deletions.

Trimming shortened V by 1 base and J by 6 bases, and 16 bases separated the two germline ends. The CDR3 is 16 residues long. Looked up from germline, CDR1 is LGHNA and CDR2 is YNFKEQ. Per donor, one heparinised blood draw averaged roughly 120 mL. This sequence joins TRBV4-2 and TRBJ1-5; D gene unclear. What was sequenced was naive CD4+ T cells from blood. This receptor was obtained from a man between 18 and 29 years old with type 1 diabetes. DNA for the CDR3: TGTGCCAGCAGCCAAGGGCCCGGGGTACGGGGTCAGCCCCAGCATTTT. This codes for CASSQGPGVRGQPQHF.